This T cell receptor beta chain was observed in a study of post-analysis software for immune sequencing data. Study-wide results and caveats: Strong co-clustering by F measure was evident for samples that had been prepared in the same batch.

Regarding this clonotype: What it binds is not known.

Prepared libraries of TCR beta cDNA carried unique molecular identifiers. TCRdb itself ran the PCR reads through MiXCR, one entry per CDR3 protein. The sample consists of about 540,000 distinct CDR3 sequences, approximately 31% of them appearing once. Sequences were obtained from blood. The sequence derives from a girl aged 2 to 17 with multiple sclerosis.

DNA of the CDR3: TGTGCCAGCAGCCAAGACCTACTAGCGGCTGTCGATACGCAGTATTTT. This translates into CASSQDLLAAVDTQYF. The chain recombines TRBV3-1 with TRBJ2-3, with 8 nucleotides matching TRBD2. Germline V gives CDR1 LGHDT, CDR2 YNNKEL (reference sequence). V lost 0 bases and J lost 6; bases outside the gene matches: 8. The CDR3 totals 16 residues.